This T cell receptor (beta chain) was profiled in a study of T cells in Graves' hyperthyroidism and ophthalmopathy (dated by TCRdb to the late 2010s). About the study as a whole: Peripheral blood was sampled at the time of initial diagnosis, prior to any treatment. To identify distinguishing TCR V-J signatures, a discovery cohort of around 98 patients was used, comprising 40 to 45 with Graves' ophthalmopathy and 55 to 65 with stable Graves' hyperthyroidism. Prospective prediction of ophthalmopathy was tested in an independent validation cohort consisting of about 19 hyperthyroidism patients and approximately 16 patients who later progressed to ophthalmopathy. The 90 to 100 discovery patients were randomly split 7:3 into training and test sets. The study also compared thyroid tissue and blood T-cell repertoires from five or six Graves' hyperthyroidism patients. Once sampling was done, hyperthyroidism patients were given methimazole at a starting dose of 30 mg daily, whereas ophthalmopathy patients were given high-dose intravenous methylprednisolone. According to the paper, TCR Vbeta CDR3 sequencing was carried out on over 130 peripheral blood samples, which came from approximately 43 ophthalmopathy, some 73 hyperthyroidism and roughly 17 progressor patients.

Comment on this clonotype: The target of this receptor is not known. Mismatch with germline at one junction end may stem from a read error.

From cysteine to phenylalanine, the CDR3 is 16 amino acids long. The entry retains the CDR3 DNA only, 48 bases that are in frame from base 1. Broader findings and caveats from the paper: Most expanded thyroid clonotypes (frequency above 0.001) were also found in blood, which suggests that blood repertoires may mirror thyroid immune responses. In validation, the model predicted progression to ophthalmopathy a median of approximately 6.3 months before onset, with approximately 71% sensitivity and just under 75% specificity. Sample size was not statistically predetermined, and investigators were not blinded to group allocation. A model built on a 13 V-J signature distinguished ophthalmopathy from stable hyperthyroidism, reaching about 88% sensitivity and around 82% specificity in cross-validation and 80%/75% in testing.

Amplification of TCR beta CDR3 regions was carried out from RNA transcripts. The first round of RT-PCR for the TCR CDR3 was performed with the HTBI primer set and the Qiagen OneStep RT-PCR kit. A second multiplex PCR round built the libraries, followed by size selection and purification. The libraries were sequenced on an Illumina HiSeq2000 using paired-end 100 bp reads. For the original study's pipeline: SOAPnuke was used to process the raw data, throwing out any read that contained adapters or uncalled bases, had a mean Phred below 15, or lacked an exact constant-primer or identifier match. High-quality paired reads were merged with COPE v1.2.5, and unique nucleotide sequences were defined as clonotypes. MiTCR v1.1 was used to align clonotypes to the IMGT TRBV, TRBD and TRBJ reference segments. The analysis included only V-J combinations with a frequency above 0.0001, which together covered approximately 99% of the repertoires. A TCS score was defined as the ratio between F50 (clonal expansion) and ExV (chaos), using BLOSUM62-based TCRdist between CDR3 peptides within each V-J. Welch's t-statistics and random forest reduced fewer than 600 V-J features to 10 to 15, which were used in a naive Bayes classifier (R e1071). Using fastp at Q25 and MiXCR, TCRdb reprocessed the public reads and kept productive beta chains. When rows share a CDR3 protein, they turn into one entry using the most common DNA and genes. TCRdb, rather than the study authors, made the V and J calls. This sample comprises 340,000 or so distinct CDR3 sequences, roughly 21% of them detected only once. Around 50% of the sample rests with the top ten.

Stable Graves' hyperthyroidism was defined as the absence of progression to ophthalmopathy over 18 months of follow-up. Hyperthyroidism patients were aged 18 to 65 years and newly diagnosed, with disease duration of less than 2 months. Exclusion was applied to patients with uncontrolled infections, other autoimmune diseases, pregnancy or lactation. Diagnoses were established on the basis of clinical symptoms, serum thyroxine and TRAb, thyroid ultrasound, and orbital computed tomography. Ficoll-Paque density gradient centrifugation was used to isolate PBMCs from approximately 10 ml of fresh peripheral blood. Trizol reagent was used to extract total RNA, and RNA quality was then checked on an Agilent 2100 Bioanalyzer.

The sequence is built from TRBV12-3 or TRBV12-4 and TRBJ2-7; 6 matching bases give a weak D call of TRBD2. The sequence was collected from a woman aged 45 to 65 with Graves' hyperthyroidism. The specimen was blood. Here is the DNA: TGTGCCAGCAGTACCCCCGCTAGCGATAGCTCCTACGGGCAGTACTTC. Translated, this gives CASSTPASDSSYGQYF.